The next 13 T cell receptor beta chains were all read from a single sample in a study of blood T cell repertoires in COVID-19. The assay was immunoSEQ multiplex PCR, and TCRdb's table has in-frame clones only and misses some. In the table there are around 200,000 clones, 85% of which are singletons. Sequenced input: PBMCs or T cells enriched from blood (not recorded which). Source of these receptors: a man aged 35-49 years who had recovered from COVID-19.

V and J are TRBV7-9 and TRBJ2-7, with D possibly TRBD2 on 6 matching bases. CDR3 size: 16 residues. In germline, CDR1 is SEHNR, CDR2 FQNEAQ (reference sequence). Trimming removed 5 bases from V and 5 bases from J, with 22 bases in between. CDR3 nucleotides: TGTGCCAGCAGCCCCCGGGACCCTCGGGAGAACCACGAGCAGTACTTC. Encoded protein: CASSPRDPRENHEQYF.

The rearrangement links TRBV7-9 to TRBJ2-3, with 7 bases that match TRBD2. The germline V gene encodes CDR1 SEHNR and CDR2 FQNEAQ (reference sequence). V gave up 2 bases and J gave up 1 base; unmatched junction bases: 12. The CDR3 length is 18 residues. For the CDR3, the DNA is TGTGCCAGCAGCTTACGCCCCCGGGGGGAGAAGGGCACAGATACGCAGTATTTT. Translation gives CASSLRPRGEKGTDTQYF. The variable domain in full, with the rest retrieved from reference TRBV7-9 and TRBJ2-3, is DTGVSQNPRHKITKRGQNVTFRCDPISEHNRLYWYRQTLGQGPEFLTYFQNEAQLEKSRLLSDRFSAERPKGSFSTLEIQRTEQGDSAMYLCASSLRPRGEKGTDTQYFGPGTRLTVL.

The V and J genes are TRBV25-1 and TRBJ2-7; tentatively, D is TRBD1 (5 bases). Germline assignment: CDR1 MGHDK and CDR2 SYGVNS. Deletions cut 5 bases from V and 8 bases from J, with 19 bases between. The CDR3 spans 14 residues. CDR3 amino acids: CASSQDRSPTKQYF. For the CDR3, the DNA is TGTGCCAGCAGTCAAGACAGATCCCCTACGAAGCAGTACTTC.

The V gene is TRBV19, the J gene TRBJ2-7; 9 positions agree with TRBD2. CDR3 length: 14 residues. V shed 3 bases and J 2 bases; nucleotides not matched to a gene: 2. The V gene's germline CDR1 is LNHDA and CDR2 SQIVND (reference sequence). This CDR3 reads CASSISGSTYEQYF. The CDR3 region has the DNA TGTGCCAGTAGTATTAGCGGGAGTACCTACGAGCAGTACTTC.

This clone occurred a few times. The chain links TRBV24-1 to TRBJ1-2; TRBD1 matches at 8 bases. CDR3 length: 13 residues. Trimming removed 4 bases from V and 7 bases from J; junction bases left unmatched: 4. The germline CDR1 and CDR2 sequences are KGHDR and SFDVKD. The CDR3 DNA reads TGTGCCACCAGTGACCTAGACAGGGGTGGCTACACCTTC. Translated: CATSDLDRGGYTF.

A few counts support this clone. The chain combines TRBV10-3 with TRBJ2-1; TRBD2 is a possible D gene (6 bases). V lost 11 bases, J lost 5 bases, and 16 bases lay in between. Germline CDR1 reads ENHRY; CDR2 reads SYGVKD. This CDR3 contains 13 residues. The CDR3 sequence: CAVLNRENNEQFF. The CDR3 bases are TGTGCCGTACTTAACCGGGAGAACAATGAGCAGTTCTTC.

The chain recombines TRBV3-1 (or the pseudogene TRBV3-2) with TRBJ2-7; 13 bases fit TRBD2. The germline CDR1 and CDR2 sequences are LGHDT and YNNKEL (reference sequence). V shed 4 bases and J 6 bases; nucleotides not matched to a gene: 6. The CDR3 covers 15 residues. The CDR3 is CASSLGLAGIVEQYF. The CDR3 bases are TGTGCCAGCAGCCTGGGACTAGCGGGAATCGTCGAGCAGTACTTC.

The V and J genes are TRBV7-9 and TRBJ2-3, with 11 bases identical to TRBD2. The V segment lost 10 bases and the J segment 4 bases; nucleotides outside the gene matches: 10. The CDR3 sequence is 15 residues long. From germline, CDR1 is SEHNR and CDR2 FQNEAQ (reference sequence). CDR3 DNA sequence: TGTGCCATCGCCTTGACTAGCGGGACTGCAGATACGCAGTATTTT. It is translated as CAIALTSGTADTQYF. Combining the CDR3 with reference TRBV7-9 and TRBJ2-3 gives the whole variable domain DTGVSQNPRHKITKRGQNVTFRCDPISEHNRLYWYRQTLGQGPEFLTYFQNEAQLEKSRLLSDRFSAERPKGSFSTLEIQRTEQGDSAMYLCAIALTSGTADTQYFGPGTRLTVL.

Here the CDR3 DNA reads TGTGCCAGCAGCCAAACAGCAGAAAAACTGTTTTTT. Encoded protein: CASSQTAEKLFF. V and J are TRBV2 and TRBJ1-4, with unresolved D. The CDR3 loop spans 12 amino acids. Looked up from germline, CDR1 is SNHLY and CDR2 is FYNNEI. V was clipped by 6 bases and J by 8 bases, with 10 bases between them.

This sequence joins TRBV23-1 and TRBJ2-7, with a tentative D call TRBD1 (7 bases). TRBV23-1 is recorded as an ORF, its role being uncertain. The germline V and J ends were trimmed by 3 bases and 0 bases, with 18 bases remaining between them. The CDR3 sequence is 17 residues long. The CDR3, as DNA: TGCGCCAGCAGTCAGCGCGGGACAGCCCAGAACTCCTACGAGCAGTACTTC. Protein: CASSQRGTAQNSYEQYF.

The chain carries TRBV7-9 and TRBJ2-7; tentative D call: TRBD1 (6 bases). The CDR3 loop spans 13 amino acids. The germline V and J ends were trimmed by 5 bases and 5 bases, with 13 bases remaining between them. Germline values: CDR1 SEHNR, CDR2 FQNEAQ (reference sequence). The CDR3 DNA reads as TGTGCCAGCAGCCAGACAGGATCCCACGAGCAGTACTTC. It translates to CASSQTGSHEQYF.

The chain combines TRBV30 with TRBJ2-7, with D possibly being TRBD2 (6 bases). This CDR3 comprises 11 residues. CDR1 and CDR2 from the germline V gene are GTSNPN and SVGIG (reference sequence). V was clipped by 3 bases and J by 6 bases, with 9 bases between them. CDR3 protein: CAWRTGGEQYF. CDR3 coding DNA: TGTGCCTGGAGGACCGGGGGCGAGCAGTACTTC. Using reference TRBV30 and TRBJ2-7 for the parts outside the CDR3, the full variable domain is SQTIHQWPATLVQPVGSPLSLECTVEGTSNPNLYWYRQAAGRGLQLLFYSVGIGQISSEVPQNLSASRPQDRQFILSSKKLLLSDSGFYLCAWRTGGEQYFGPGTRLTVT.

The CDR3 DNA sequence: TGTGCCTGGAGTTTACTGTTCTACGAGCAGTACTTC. As protein: CAWSLLFYEQYF. The chain couples TRBV30 to TRBJ2-7, with D unclear. CDR1 and CDR2 (germline): GTSNPN, SVGIG (reference sequence). The CDR3 has 12 residues. V shed 2 bases and J shed 3 bases, with 8 bases lying between them.